This T cell receptor beta chain was profiled in a study of CD4+ T cells in melanoma. Findings of the study overall: Diverse differentiation states were reported for melanoma neoantigen-specific CD4+ T cells. CD8+ T cell, macrophage and B cell function reportedly correlated with neoantigen-specific CD4+ T cells.

The CDR3 is 14 amino acids. Trimming took 0 bases from V and 5 from J, leaving 8 bases between them. The germline V gene has CDR1 SGDLS and CDR2 YYNGEE. This clone was found a few times. The target antigen is unknown. This table comes from immunoSEQ multiplex PCR, and its TCRdb copy is limited to in-frame clones, with some not included. The sample holds about 18,000 clones, 81% seen once. The chain recombines TRBV9 with TRBJ2-2; no clear D gene. The source of this sequence is a human donor with melanoma. The specimen was cells from a culture (not recorded whether cultured in vitro). The CDR3 here is CASSVATETGELFF. CDR3 DNA: TGTGCCAGCAGCGTAGCTACAGAGACCGGGGAGCTGTTTTTT. The full variable domain, in which reference TRBV9 and TRBJ2-2 provide the parts outside the CDR3, is DSGVTQTPKHLITATGQRVTLRCSPRSGDLSVYWYQQSLDQGLQFLIQYYNGEERAKGNILERFSAQQFPDLHSELNLSSLELGDSALYFCASSVATETGELFFGEGSRLTVL.